This entry lists 5 T cell receptor beta chains sequenced from one sample in a study of response to subunit inactivated influenza vaccine. TCRdb independently ran MiXCR on the RT-PCR reads; one entry per CDR3 protein. This table holds 630,000 or so distinct CDR3 sequences, around 14% found once. The specimen comprised PBMCs from blood, sampled 11 to 12 days after vaccination. The receptors originated from a man aged 50-60 years who received an inactivated influenza vaccine.

This clonotype was observed a handful of times. The chain joins TRBV19 to TRBJ1-1; D is unresolved. V shed 9 bases and J shed 7 bases, with 15 bases lying between them. CDR1 is LNHDA, CDR2 SQIVND, per germline (reference sequence). The CDR3 has 12 residues. The CDR3 region is CASAWRADEAFF. DNA for the CDR3: TGTGCCAGCGCTTGGCGGGCGGATGAAGCTTTCTTT.

In this sample, this clonotype turned up a few times. The chain employs TRBV14 and TRBJ2-1; D is ambiguous. From germline, CDR1 is SGHDN and CDR2 FVKESK. The CDR3 consists of 15 residues. V was cut by 4 bases and J by 0 bases, with 10 bases left in between. In DNA form, the CDR3 reads TGTGCCAGCAGCCGCCAGACGGGCTCCTACAATGAGCAGTTCTTC. It yields the protein CASSRQTGSYNEQFF.

J is TRBJ2-1 and V is TRBV14; perhaps TRBD1 as D (5 bases). The CDR3 totals 17 residues. V dropped 1 base and J dropped 0 bases, with 13 bases sitting between them. Germline CDR1 SGHDN, CDR2 FVKESK. The CDR3 spells CASSQGVWQGSYNEQFF. In nucleotides, the CDR3 is TGTGCCAGCAGCCAAGGGGTCTGGCAGGGCTCCTACAATGAGCAGTTCTTC. Based on the CDR3 plus reference TRBV14 and TRBJ2-1, the full variable domain is EAGVTQFPSHSVIEKGQTVTLRCDPISGHDNLYWYRRVMGKEIKFLLHFVKESKQDESGMPNNRFLAERTGGTYSTLKVQPAELEDSGVYFCASSQGVWQGSYNEQFFGPGTRLTVL.

This clonotype has a count of ten or more. The chain is built from TRBV2 and TRBJ2-5; D remains unclear. Trimming stripped 2 bases from V and 5 bases from J, with 3 bases between. Germline values: CDR1 SNHLY, CDR2 FYNNEI. CDR3 length: 11 amino acids. The CDR3: CASSETETQYF. Written as DNA, the CDR3 is TGTGCCAGCAGTGAAACGGAGACCCAGTACTTC.

The chain carries TRBV6-5 and TRBJ1-2, with TRBD1 as a possible D gene (6 bases). Trimming stripped 2 bases from V and 4 bases from J, with 14 bases between. Germline V gives CDR1 MNHEY, CDR2 SVGAGI. The CDR3 is made up of 15 amino acids. CDR3 nucleotides: TGTGCCAGCAGTTACGCTTCAGGGGCGACCTATGGCTACACCTTC. It specifies CASSYASGATYGYTF.